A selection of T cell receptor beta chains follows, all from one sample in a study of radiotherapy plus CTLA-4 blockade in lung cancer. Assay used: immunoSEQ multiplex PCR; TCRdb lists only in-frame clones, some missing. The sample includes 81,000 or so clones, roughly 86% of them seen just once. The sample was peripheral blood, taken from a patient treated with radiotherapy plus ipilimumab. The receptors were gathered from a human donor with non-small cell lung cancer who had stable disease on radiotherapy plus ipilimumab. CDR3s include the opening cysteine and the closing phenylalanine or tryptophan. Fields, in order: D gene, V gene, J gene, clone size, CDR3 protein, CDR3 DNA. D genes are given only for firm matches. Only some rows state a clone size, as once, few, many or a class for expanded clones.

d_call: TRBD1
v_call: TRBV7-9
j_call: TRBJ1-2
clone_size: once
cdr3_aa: CASSSPGQGAESGYTF
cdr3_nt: TGTGCCAGCAGCTCTCCGGGACAGGGGGCCGAAAGTGGCTACACCTTC

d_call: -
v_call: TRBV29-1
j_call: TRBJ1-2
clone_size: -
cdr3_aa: CSVDPAAYGYTF
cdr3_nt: TGCAGCGTTGACCCGGCCGCCTATGGCTACACCTTC

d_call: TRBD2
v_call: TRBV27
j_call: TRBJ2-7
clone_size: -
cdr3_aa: CASSFSLRTSKQREQYF
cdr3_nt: TGTGCCAGCAGTTTTTCTTTACGGACTAGCAAACAGAGAGAGCAGTACTTC

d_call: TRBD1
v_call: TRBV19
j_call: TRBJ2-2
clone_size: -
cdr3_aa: CASSPRQGAITGELFF
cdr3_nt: TGTGCCAGTAGTCCGAGACAGGGGGCGATCACCGGGGAGCTGTTTTTT

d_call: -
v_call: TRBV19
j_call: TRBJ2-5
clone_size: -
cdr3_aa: CASSPRGRGETQYF
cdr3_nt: TGTGCCAGTAGTCCCCGGGGGCGCGGGGAGACCCAGTACTTC

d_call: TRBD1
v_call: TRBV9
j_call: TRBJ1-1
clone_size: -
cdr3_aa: CASSVATGQGAWGDTEAFF
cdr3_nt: TGTGCCAGCAGCGTAGCTACGGGACAGGGGGCATGGGGCGACACTGAAGCTTTCTTT

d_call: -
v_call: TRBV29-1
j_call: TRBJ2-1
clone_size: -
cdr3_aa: CSVEPGSSYNEQFF
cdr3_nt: TGCAGCGTTGAACCGGGAAGCTCCTACAATGAGCAGTTCTTC

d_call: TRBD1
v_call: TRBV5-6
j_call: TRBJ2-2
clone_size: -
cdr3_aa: CASSYGQGAKGGELFF
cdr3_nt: TGTGCCAGCAGCTACGGACAGGGGGCGAAAGGCGGGGAGCTGTTTTTT

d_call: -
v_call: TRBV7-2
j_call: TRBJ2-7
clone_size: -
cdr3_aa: CASSLIYEQYF
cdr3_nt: TGTGCCAGCAGCTTAATCTACGAGCAGTACTTC

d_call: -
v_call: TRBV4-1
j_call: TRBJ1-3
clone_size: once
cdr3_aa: CASSQAGGGPGNTIYF
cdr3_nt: TGCGCCAGCAGCCAAGCGGGAGGAGGGCCTGGAAACACCATATATTTT

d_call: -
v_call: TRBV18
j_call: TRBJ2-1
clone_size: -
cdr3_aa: CASSPRGSSYNEQFF
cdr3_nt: TGTGCCAGCTCACCCCGGGGCAGCTCCTACAATGAGCAGTTCTTC

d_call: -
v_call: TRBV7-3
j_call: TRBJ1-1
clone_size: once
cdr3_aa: CASSSQAGGAFTEAFF
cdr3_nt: TGTGCCAGCAGTTCTCAGGCGGGGGGCGCGTTCACTGAAGCTTTCTTT

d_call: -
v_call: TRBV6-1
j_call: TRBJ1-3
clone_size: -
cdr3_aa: CASARGASSGNTIYF
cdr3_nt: TGTGCCAGTGCAAGGGGGGCGAGCTCTGGAAACACCATATATTTT

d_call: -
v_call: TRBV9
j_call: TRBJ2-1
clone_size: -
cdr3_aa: CASSVVQGSNEQFF
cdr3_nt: TGTGCCAGCAGCGTAGTGCAGGGGAGTAATGAGCAGTTCTTC

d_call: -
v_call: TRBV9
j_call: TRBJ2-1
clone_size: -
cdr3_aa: CASSVATGRNNEQFF
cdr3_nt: TGTGCCAGCAGCGTAGCTACTGGGCGGAACAATGAGCAGTTCTTC

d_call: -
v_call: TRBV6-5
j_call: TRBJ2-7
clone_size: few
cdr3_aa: CASSSRGRILEQYF
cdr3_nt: TGTGCCAGCAGTTCTCGAGGGAGAATTCTCGAGCAGTACTTC

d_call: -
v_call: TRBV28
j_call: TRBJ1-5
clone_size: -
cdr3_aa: CASSSPTGYSNQPQHF
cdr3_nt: TGTGCCAGCAGTTCACCAACAGGGTATAGCAATCAGCCCCAGCATTTT

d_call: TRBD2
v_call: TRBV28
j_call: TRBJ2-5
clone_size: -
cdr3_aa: CASRVAGGPKETQYF
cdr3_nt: TGTGCCAGCAGAGTAGCGGGGGGGCCGAAAGAGACCCAGTACTTC

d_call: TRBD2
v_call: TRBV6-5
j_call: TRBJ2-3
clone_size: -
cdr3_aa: CASSSGGGGTDTQYF
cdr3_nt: TGTGCCAGCAGTTCGGGGGGAGGGGGCACAGATACGCAGTATTTT

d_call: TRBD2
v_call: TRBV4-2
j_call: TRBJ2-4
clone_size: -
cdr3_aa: CASSQDQGTSGSGIQYF
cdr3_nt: TGTGCCAGCAGCCAAGATCAAGGGACTAGCGGGAGTGGCATTCAGTACTTC

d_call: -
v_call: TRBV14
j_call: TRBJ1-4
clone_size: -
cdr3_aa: CASSQVRGSGEKLFF
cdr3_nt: TGTGCCAGCAGCCAAGTTCGGGGCTCAGGGGAAAAACTGTTTTTT

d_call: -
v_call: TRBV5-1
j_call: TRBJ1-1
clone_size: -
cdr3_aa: CASSGTVNTEAFF
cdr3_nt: TGCGCCAGCAGCGGGACGGTGAACACTGAAGCTTTCTTT

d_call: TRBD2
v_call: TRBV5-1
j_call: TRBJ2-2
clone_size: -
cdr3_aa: CASSLRTSGSTGELFF
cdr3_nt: TGCGCCAGCAGCCTCCGGACTAGCGGGAGCACCGGGGAGCTGTTTTTT

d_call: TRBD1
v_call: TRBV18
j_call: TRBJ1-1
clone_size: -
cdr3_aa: CASSRDREPTAFF
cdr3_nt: TGTGCCAGCTCACGGGACAGGGAGCCAACAGCTTTCTTT

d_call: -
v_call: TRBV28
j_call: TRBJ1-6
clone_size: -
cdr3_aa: CASRYRDSPLHF
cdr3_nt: TGTGCCAGCAGATACAGGGATTCACCCCTCCACTTT

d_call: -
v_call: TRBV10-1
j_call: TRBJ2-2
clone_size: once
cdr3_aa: CASSEIPSSGELFF
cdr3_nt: TGCGCCAGCAGTGAGATCCCCTCCTCCGGGGAGCTGTTTTTT

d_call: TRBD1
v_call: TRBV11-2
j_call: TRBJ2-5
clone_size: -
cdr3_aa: CASKNRGRTGLGQETQYF
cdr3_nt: TGTGCCAGCAAAAATAGGGGACGGACAGGGCTTGGGCAAGAGACCCAGTACTTC

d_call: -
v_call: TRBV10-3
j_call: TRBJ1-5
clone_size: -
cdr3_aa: CAIRGRGDNQPQHF
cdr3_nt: TGTGCCATCCGAGGGAGAGGAGACAATCAGCCCCAGCATTTT

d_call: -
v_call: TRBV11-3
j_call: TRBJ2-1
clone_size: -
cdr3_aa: CASSFGGVNEQFF
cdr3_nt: TGTGCCAGCAGCTTCGGGGGAGTCAATGAGCAGTTCTTC

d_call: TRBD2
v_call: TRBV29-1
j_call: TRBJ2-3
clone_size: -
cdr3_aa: CSGLAGDTDTQYF
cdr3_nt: TGCAGCGGGCTAGCGGGAGACACAGATACGCAGTATTTT

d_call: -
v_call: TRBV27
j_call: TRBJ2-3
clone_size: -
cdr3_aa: CASMRGRSTDTQYF
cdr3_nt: TGTGCCAGCATGCGGGGCCGTAGCACAGATACGCAGTATTTT

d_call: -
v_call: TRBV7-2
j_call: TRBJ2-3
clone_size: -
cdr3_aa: CASSRGRTDTQYF
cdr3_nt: TGTGCCAGCAGCCGGGGTAGAACAGATACGCAGTATTTT

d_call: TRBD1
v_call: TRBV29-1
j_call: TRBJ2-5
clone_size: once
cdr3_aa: CSGTGGGVETQYF
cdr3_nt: TGCAGCGGGACAGGGGGCGGGGTAGAGACCCAGTACTTC

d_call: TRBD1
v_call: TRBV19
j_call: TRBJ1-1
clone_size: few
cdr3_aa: CASSKTGWTEAFF
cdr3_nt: TGTGCCAGTAGTAAGACAGGGTGGACTGAAGCTTTCTTT

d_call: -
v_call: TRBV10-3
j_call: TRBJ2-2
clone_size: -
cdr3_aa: CAISPEAGELFF
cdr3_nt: TGTGCCATCAGTCCGGAGGCCGGGGAGCTGTTTTTT

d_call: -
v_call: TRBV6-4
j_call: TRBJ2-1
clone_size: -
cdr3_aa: CANYLGRALNEQFF
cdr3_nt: TGTGCCAACTACCTCGGCCGGGCCCTAAATGAGCAGTTCTTC

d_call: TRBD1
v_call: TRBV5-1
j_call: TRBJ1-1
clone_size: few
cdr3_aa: CASSLGDRTNTEAFF
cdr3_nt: TGCGCCAGCAGCTTGGGGGACAGAACGAACACTGAAGCTTTCTTT

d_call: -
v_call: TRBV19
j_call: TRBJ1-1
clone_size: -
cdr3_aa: CASSPQAGQGAIGAFF
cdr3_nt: TGTGCCAGTAGTCCTCAGGCGGGGCAAGGAGCCATCGGAGCTTTCTTT

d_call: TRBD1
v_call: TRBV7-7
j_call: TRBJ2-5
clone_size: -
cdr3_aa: CASSFGTGTQETQYF
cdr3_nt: TGTGCTAGCAGCTTTGGGACAGGGACCCAAGAGACCCAGTACTTC

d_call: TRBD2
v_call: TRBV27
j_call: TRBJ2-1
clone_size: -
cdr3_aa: CASSPIAGGTYNEQFF
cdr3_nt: TGTGCCAGCAGTCCTATAGCGGGAGGAACCTACAATGAGCAGTTCTTC

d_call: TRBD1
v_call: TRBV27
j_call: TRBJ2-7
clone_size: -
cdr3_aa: CASSFPGTGEQYF
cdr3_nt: TGTGCCAGCAGTTTCCCCGGGACAGGGGAGCAGTACTTC

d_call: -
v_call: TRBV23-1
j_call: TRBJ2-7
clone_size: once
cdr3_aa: CASTSGGPGNHEQYF
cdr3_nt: TGCGCCAGCACCTCTGGGGGGCCGGGGAATCACGAGCAGTACTTC

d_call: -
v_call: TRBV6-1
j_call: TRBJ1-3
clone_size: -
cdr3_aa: CASGGGQGPGNTIYF
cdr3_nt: TGTGCCAGCGGGGGGGGGCAGGGGCCTGGAAACACCATATATTTT

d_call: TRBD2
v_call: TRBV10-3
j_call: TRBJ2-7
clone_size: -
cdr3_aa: CAISETSGRDEQYF
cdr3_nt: TGTGCCATCAGTGAGACTAGCGGGAGAGACGAGCAGTACTTC

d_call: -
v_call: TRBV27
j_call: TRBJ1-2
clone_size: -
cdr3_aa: CASSFTNPNYGYTF
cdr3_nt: TGTGCCAGCAGTTTTACGAACCCTAACTATGGCTACACCTTC

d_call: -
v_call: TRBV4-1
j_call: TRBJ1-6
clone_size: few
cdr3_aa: CASSPGHTVNSPLHF
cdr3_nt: TGCGCCAGCAGCCCGGGGCATACAGTGAATTCACCCCTCCACTTT

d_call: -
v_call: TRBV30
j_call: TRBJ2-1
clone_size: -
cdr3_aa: CAWSVRDGYNEQFF
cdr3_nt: TGTGCCTGGAGTGTACGGGACGGGTACAATGAGCAGTTCTTC

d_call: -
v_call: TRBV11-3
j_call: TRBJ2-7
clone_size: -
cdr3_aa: CASSSGEDYEQYF
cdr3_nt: TGTGCCAGCAGCTCCGGGGAGGACTACGAGCAGTACTTC

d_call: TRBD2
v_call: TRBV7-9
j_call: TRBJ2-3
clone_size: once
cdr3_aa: CASSPTSGGLDTQYF
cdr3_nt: TGTGCCAGCAGCCCGACTAGCGGGGGGTTAGATACGCAGTATTTT

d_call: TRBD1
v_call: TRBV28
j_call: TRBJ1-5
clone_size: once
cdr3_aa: CASMRTGPNQPQHF
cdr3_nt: TGTGCCAGCATGCGGACAGGCCCGAATCAGCCCCAGCATTTT

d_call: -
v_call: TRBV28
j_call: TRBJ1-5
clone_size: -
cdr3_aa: CASSLDSRNKPQHF
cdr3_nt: TGTGCCAGCAGTTTAGATTCCAGGAATAAGCCCCAGCATTTT

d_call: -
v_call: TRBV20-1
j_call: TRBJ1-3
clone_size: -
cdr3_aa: CSARAGDTIYF
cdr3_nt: TGCAGTGCTAGGGCTGGTGACACCATATATTTT